A selection of T cell receptor beta chains follows, all from one sample in a study of T cells after yellow fever vaccination. TCRdb fed the 5' RACE reads into MiXCR, producing one record per CDR3 protein. The sample contains approximately 610,000 distinct CDR3 sequences, 17% of which appear only once. The source material was PBMCs, sampled 5 days after the first yellow fever vaccination. All receptors come from a young man who received the YFV17D yellow fever vaccine. The CDR3 runs from the conserved cysteine through the conserved F or W. The D gene is left open where the match is weak. Size is stated for part of the rows, as once, few or many counts, or as a class when the clone is expanded.

>.|TRBJ1-2|.|TRBV12-3/TRBV12-4
TGTGCCGTCCGGGGGGACCTCTATGGCTACACCTTC
CAVRGDLYGYTF
>.|TRBJ1-1|few|TRBV30
TGTGCCTGGAGTGTACAGGGTGTAACTGAAGCTTTCTTT
CAWSVQGVTEAFF
>.|TRBJ2-3|few|TRBV5-1
TGCGCCAGCAGCTCGGACCCAACGACAGATACGCAGTATTTT
CASSSDPTTDTQYF
>TRBD2|TRBJ2-5|.|TRBV29-1
TGCAGCGTCCAAAAAACCGCTCTGCTAGCGGGGGGGCTTGAGACCCAGTACTTC
CSVQKTALLAGGLETQYF
>TRBD1|TRBJ2-5|few|TRBV7-2
TGTGCCAGCAGCTTAGCGGGACAGGGGAGGACCCAGTACTTC
CASSLAGQGRTQYF
>.|TRBJ1-2|few|TRBV4-1
TGCGCCAGCAGCCAAGGGACGGGAGCTAACTATGGCTACACCTTC
CASSQGTGANYGYTF
>TRBD1|TRBJ1-2|.|TRBV4-3
TGCGCCAGCAGCCACCCGGGACAGACCTATGGCTACACCTTC
CASSHPGQTYGYTF
>TRBD1|TRBJ2-3|few|TRBV11-1
TGTGCCAGCAGCGGACGGAACCCCGACAGGGGAACTGCAGATACGCAGTATTTT
CASSGRNPDRGTADTQYF
>.|TRBJ2-6|.|TRBV19
TGTGCCAGTAGTATGTTTGGGGGACCCTACTCTGGGGCCAACGTCCTGACTTTC
CASSMFGGPYSGANVLTF
>.|TRBJ2-7|few|TRBV4-1
TGCGCCAGCAGCCAAGTGGAGGCAAGGGACTACGAGCAGTACTTC
CASSQVEARDYEQYF
>.|TRBJ2-3|many|TRBV7-3
TGTGCCAGCTCAGACCGCGGGGGCGGAACAGATACGCAGTATTTT
CASSDRGGGTDTQYF
>.|TRBJ2-2|few|TRBV14
TGTGCCAGCAGCCCACCTGCGGACACCGGGGAGCTGTTTTTT
CASSPPADTGELFF
>.|TRBJ1-6|few|TRBV4-3
TGCGCCAGCAGCCAAGATACCCAGAGTAATTCACCCCTCCACTTT
CASSQDTQSNSPLHF
>.|TRBJ2-3|.|TRBV6-1
TGTGCCAGCACCCGGAGGGGGGGTGGGGGCACAGATACGCAGTATTTT
CASTRRGGGGTDTQYF
>TRBD1|TRBJ1-1|.|TRBV6-5
TGTGCCAGCAGTTACTCGGGACAGAGCAACACTGAAGCTTTCTTT
CASSYSGQSNTEAFF
>.|TRBJ1-2|.|TRBV6-1
TGTGCCAGCAGTGAAGCAAAGGGAAACTATGGCTACACCTTC
CASSEAKGNYGYTF
>TRBD1|TRBJ1-2|.|TRBV25-1
TGTGCCAGCAGTGAACCCGGGACAGGTTTAGGCTACACCTTC
CASSEPGTGLGYTF